Shown below are 31 T cell receptor beta chains from a single sample sequenced in a study of identifying expanded T cells in peripheral blood. Data came from immunoSEQ multiplex PCR; TCRdb stores just in-frame clones and leaves some out. The sample contains roughly 100,000 clones, 87% of which appear only once. Sequencing was carried out using blood. All receptors derive from a person between 18 and 70 years old in good health.

J is TRBJ2-1 and V is TRBV4-3, with TRBD2 matching 8 bases. This CDR3 contains 15 residues. Germline loops: CDR1 LGHNA, CDR2 YSLEER. V trimming: 3 bases; J trimming: 8 bases; junction bases outside the gene matches: 9. The DNA for the CDR3 is TGCGCCAGCAGCCATACAGCGGGGGCCTTGGATGAGCAGTTCTTC. Its protein is CASSHTAGALDEQFF.

The rearrangement uses TRBV29-1 and TRBJ2-3; D is ambiguous. Germline V CDR1 and CDR2: SQVTM, ANQGSEA. V shed 3 bases and J shed 2 bases, with 12 bases lying between them. The CDR3 sequence is 14 residues long. CDR3 sequence reads: CSVEGITFTDTQYF. CDR3 DNA: TGCAGCGTTGAGGGCATCACCTTCACAGATACGCAGTATTTT.

The chain employs TRBV2 and TRBJ1-1, with D possibly being TRBD1 (5 bases). CDR1 SNHLY and CDR2 FYNNEI come from the germline V gene. The CDR3 contains 13 residues. V was shortened by 3 bases and J by 2 bases, with 7 bases between the two germline ends. This chain's CDR3 is CASSDQGNTEAFF. DNA of the CDR3: TGTGCCAGCAGTGATCAGGGAAACACTGAAGCTTTCTTT.

As DNA, the CDR3 is TGTGCCAGAAGGGATGACTATAGGCGAAACACCGGGGAGCTGTTTTTT. Amino acid sequence: CARRDDYRRNTGELFF. The chain couples TRBV7-5 to TRBJ2-2; the D segment call TRBD2 is taken from the table without a DNA check. TRBV7-5 is flagged as a pseudogene. The CDR3 sequence is 16 residues long.

V gene TRBV4-1 combines with J gene TRBJ1-6; D may be TRBD1 (5 bases). The V end was cut by 2 bases, the J end by 0 bases, with 11 bases between. The CDR3 is 17 residues long. Germline CDR1 is MGHRA and CDR2 is YSYEKL. The CDR3 is CASSQNPDSSYNSPLHF. CDR3 DNA: TGCGCCAGCAGCCAAAACCCCGACAGCTCCTATAATTCACCCCTCCACTTT.

The J gene is TRBJ1-2, the V gene TRBV15, with D unclear. The CDR3 totals 15 residues. Germline CDR1 is LNHNV and CDR2 is YYDKDF (reference sequence). The germline V and J ends were trimmed by 5 bases and 3 bases, with 16 bases remaining between them. CDR3 in amino acids: CATSGRLGVDYGYTF. CDR3 nucleotides: TGTGCCACCAGCGGGAGACTCGGGGTGGACTATGGCTACACCTTC.

In regard to this clone: An end of the junction differs from the germline gene, which may be a read error. The V and J genes are TRBV2 and TRBJ2-7; 9 bases are a match to TRBD1. The CDR3 sequence is 15 residues long. Per germline, CDR1 SNHLY and CDR2 FYNNEI. The CDR3 protein is CASREATGGAYEQYF. CDR3 in DNA: TGTGCCAGCAGGGAAGCGACAGGGGGGGCCTACGAGCAGTACTTC.

This chain connects TRBV7-9 to TRBJ2-7; D may be TRBD1 or TRBD2 (5 bases each). The CDR3 consists of 17 residues. Per germline, CDR1 SEHNR and CDR2 FQNEAQ (reference sequence). The V and J ends lost 8 bases and 7 bases respectively, with 30 bases between them. This chain's CDR3 is CASRPFFGGRRVLEQYF. CDR3 bases: TGTGCCAGCCGCCCGTTCTTTGGGGGACGCCGGGTGTTAGAGCAGTACTTC.

The chain uses TRBV7-2 and TRBJ1-2, with D tentatively TRBD1 (5 bases). This CDR3 is 13 amino acids long. Germline V gene data show CDR1 as SGHTA and CDR2 as FQGNSA. Trimming shortened V by 6 bases and J by 1 base, and 9 bases separated the two germline ends. The CDR3, as DNA: TGTGCCAGCAGGCCAGGGAATAACTATGGCTACACCTTC. This encodes CASRPGNNYGYTF.

The chain is built from TRBV7-2 and TRBJ2-3; 7 bases map to TRBD1. From germline, CDR1 is SGHTA and CDR2 FQGNSA. The CDR3 is 14 amino acids. V gave up 3 bases and J gave up 1 base; unmatched junction bases: 1. The CDR3, as DNA: TGTGCCAGCAGCTTCGGACAGGGCACAGATACGCAGTATTTT. Amino acid sequence: CASSFGQGTDTQYF.

The V and J genes are TRBV27 and TRBJ2-1; 8 bases line up with TRBD2. The germline V gene encodes CDR1 MNHEY and CDR2 SMNVEV (reference sequence). The CDR3 totals 15 residues. V shed 6 bases and J 6 bases; nucleotides not matched to a gene: 10. The CDR3 sequence: CASRPLAGKRNEQFF. Here the CDR3 DNA reads TGTGCCAGCAGACCCTTAGCGGGGAAGCGCAATGAGCAGTTCTTC.

V usage is TRBV10-3 and J usage is TRBJ2-3; D uncertain. Germline V gives CDR1 ENHRY, CDR2 SYGVKD. V was trimmed by 7 bases and J by 2 bases, leaving 25 bases between them. The CDR3 spans 18 residues. The CDR3 here is CAIKEGKAPPRNTDTQYF. CDR3 in DNA: TGTGCCATCAAGGAAGGGAAAGCACCGCCTAGAAACACAGATACGCAGTATTTT.

The V and J genes are TRBV5-5 and TRBJ1-1; unclear D gene. The germline CDR1 and CDR2 sequences are SGHKS and YYEKEE (reference sequence). This CDR3 is built from 14 residues. V lost 2 bases, J lost 2 bases, and 10 bases lay in between. The CDR3 here is CASSFYQRNTEAFF. The CDR3 DNA follows: TGTGCCAGCAGCTTCTATCAGAGAAACACTGAAGCTTTCTTT.

The V and J genes are TRBV6-5 and TRBJ2-7; 8 bases are a match to TRBD2. With 8 bases clipped from V and 2 bases from J, the junction kept 8 bases outside the gene matches. Germline CDR1 MNHEY, CDR2 SVGAGI. CDR3 length equals 14 residues. The CDR3 nucleotides are TGTGCCAGCCGACGGGGGGGGCTCGCCTACGAGCAGTACTTC. The encoded protein is CASRRGGLAYEQYF.

The chain employs TRBV2 and TRBJ2-7; TRBD1 matches 8 bases. V trimming: 6 bases; J trimming: 3 bases; junction bases outside the gene matches: 10. The CDR3 sequence is 15 residues long. Germline lookup yields CDR1 SNHLY and CDR2 FYNNEI. This CDR3 is CASRIGRDRIYEQYF. The CDR3 coding sequence is TGTGCCAGCAGGATAGGTCGGGACAGGATCTACGAGCAGTACTTC.

The V call is TRBV12-5, the J call TRBJ2-5; no firm D call. The CDR3 consists of 12 residues. Trimming shortened V by 4 bases and J by 7 bases, and 10 bases separated the two germline ends. The germline CDR1 and CDR2 sequences are LGHNT and FRNRAP. The CDR3 spells CASGSQLGTQYF. CDR3 sequence (DNA): TGTGCTAGTGGTTCCCAGCTCGGGACCCAGTACTTC. Variable domain in full (rest from reference TRBV12-5 and TRBJ2-5): DARVTQTPRHKVTEMGQEVTMRCQPILGHNTVFWYRQTMMQGLELLAYFRNRAPLDDSGMPKDRFSAEMPDATLATLKIQPSEPRDSAVYFCASGSQLGTQYFGPGTRLLVL.

There are a few counts of this clone. This chain connects TRBV6-5 to TRBJ2-3; no firm D call. With 4 bases removed from V and 5 bases from J, the gap between germline ends came to 7 bases. The CDR3 extends over 12 amino acids. From germline, CDR1 is MNHEY and CDR2 SVGAGI. CDR3 residues: CASSSDGDTQYF. DNA for the CDR3: TGTGCCAGCAGTTCCGACGGAGATACGCAGTATTTT.

The chain couples TRBV18 to TRBJ2-3; 10 nucleotides line up with TRBD2. The CDR3 contains 16 residues. After removal of 3 bases from V and 1 base from J, the junction contained 4 bases not matched to a gene. Germline V gives CDR1 KGHSH, CDR2 LQKENI. Here the CDR3 DNA reads TGTGCCAGCTCACCGGGTCTAGCGGGGGGCACAGATACGCAGTATTTT. Protein: CASSPGLAGGTDTQYF.

The V call is TRBV2, the J call TRBJ1-5; the match to TRBD1 covers 7 bases. The CDR3 contains 14 residues. Germline loops: CDR1 SNHLY, CDR2 FYNNEI. The ends lost 7 bases at V and 0 bases at J; junction bases unmatched: 3. The CDR3 bases are TGTGCCAGCACCAGACAGGGTAGCAATCAGCCCCAGCATTTT. Protein sequence: CASTRQGSNQPQHF. The whole variable domain, remainder taken from reference TRBV2 and TRBJ1-5, is EPEVTQTPSHQVTQMGQEVILRCVPISNHLYFYWYRQILGQKVEFLVSFYNNEISEKSEIFDDQFSVERPDGSNFTLKIRSTKLEDSAMYFCASTRQGSNQPQHFGDGTRLSIL.

The V gene is TRBV19, the J gene TRBJ1-1; the match to TRBD1 covers 9 bases. Germline assignment: CDR1 LNHDA and CDR2 SQIVND (reference sequence). CDR3 length: 13 amino acids. The V and J ends lost 7 bases and 11 bases, in that order; junction bases with no gene match: 11. As DNA, the CDR3 is TGTGCCAGTACGCCGGGACAGGGCCATGAGGCTTTCTTT. This encodes CASTPGQGHEAFF.

The chain combines TRBV6-1 with TRBJ1-1; D perhaps matches TRBD1 (5 bases). Deletions cut 4 bases from V and 1 base from J, with 16 bases between. The CDR3 runs 16 residues. Germline V lookup: CDR1 MNHNS, CDR2 SASEGT. CDR3 sequence reads: CASSVLRDLGNTEAFF. CDR3 sequence (DNA): TGTGCCAGCAGTGTCTTAAGGGACCTAGGGAACACTGAAGCTTTCTTT.

The sample holds a few counts of this clone. The V and J genes are TRBV30 and TRBJ1-5, with D unclear. The CDR3 loop spans 13 amino acids. V lost 2 bases and J lost 7, with 12 bases in between. Germline CDR1 reads GTSNPN; CDR2 reads SVGIG (reference sequence). The CDR3: CAWSPGPGQPQHF. In DNA form, the CDR3 reads TGTGCCTGGAGTCCCGGACCTGGGCAGCCCCAGCATTTT.

The chain joins TRBV5-1 to TRBJ2-2; no firm D call. Germline V gene sequence: CDR1 SGHRS, CDR2 YFSETQ. The V end lost 2 bases, the J end lost 1 base, and 6 bases lay between the germline ends. The CDR3 spans 14 residues. The CDR3 nucleotides are TGCGCCAGCAGCTTTGGTATGAACACCGGGGAGCTGTTTTTT. Protein sequence: CASSFGMNTGELFF.

The chain has TRBV7-6 and TRBJ2-5, with D possibly being TRBD2 (5 bases). Trimming cost V 0 bases and J 5 bases, with 13 bases left between them. The CDR3 covers 15 residues. Germline CDR1 SGHVS, CDR2 FNYEAQ. In DNA, the CDR3 is TGTGCCAGCAGCTTAGCAATGAGGACGGGGGAGACCCAGTACTTC. It translates to CASSLAMRTGETQYF. The complete variable domain, with remaining parts taken from reference TRBV7-6 and TRBJ2-5, reads GAGVSQSPRYKVTKRGQDVALRCDPISGHVSLYWYRQALGQGPEFLTYFNYEAQQDKSGLPNDRFSAERPEGSISTLTIQRTEQRDSAMYRCASSLAMRTGETQYFGPGTRLLVL.

This clone was counted a single time. The chain combines TRBV4-1 with TRBJ2-7; D perhaps matches TRBD1 (6 bases). Germline lookup yields CDR1 MGHRA and CDR2 YSYEKL. This CDR3 comprises 16 residues. V dropped 5 bases and J dropped 5 bases, with 22 bases sitting between them. CDR3 in amino acids: CASSSRIGLGQNEQYF. The CDR3 nucleotides read TGCGCCAGCAGCTCCCGCATAGGCCTAGGACAGAACGAGCAGTACTTC.

The chain recombines TRBV5-1 with TRBJ2-1; no clear D gene. The CDR3 spans 14 residues. Germline values: CDR1 SGHRS, CDR2 YFSETQ. The V gene lost 0 bases and the J gene lost 9 bases, with 13 bases spanning the gap. CDR3 amino acids: CASSLAPDLGEQFF. CDR3 DNA sequence: TGCGCCAGCAGCTTGGCTCCCGACTTGGGTGAGCAGTTCTTC.

The chain recombines TRBV19 with TRBJ2-7, with 8 bases matching TRBD1. The CDR3 length is 15 residues. J lost 2 bases, V lost 1 base, and 4 bases had no gene match. The germline CDR1 and CDR2 sequences are LNHDA and SQIVND (reference sequence). Written as DNA, the CDR3 is TGTGCCAGTAGTATAGCCGGGACAGGAACCTACGAGCAGTACTTC. It specifies CASSIAGTGTYEQYF.

The chain has TRBV7-9 and TRBJ1-2; 8 bases fit TRBD1. The CDR3 is 13 residues long. J lost 6 bases, V lost 5 bases, and 5 bases had no gene match. From germline, CDR1 is SEHNR and CDR2 FQNEAQ (reference sequence). The CDR3 sequence is CASSQTGVDGYTF. Written as DNA, the CDR3 is TGTGCCAGCAGCCAGACAGGGGTTGATGGCTACACCTTC.

The V gene is TRBV19, the J gene TRBJ2-6; D uncertain. The CDR3 spans 11 residues. The germline CDR1 and CDR2 sequences are LNHDA and SQIVND (reference sequence). With 7 bases removed from V and 2 bases from J, the gap between germline ends came to 0 bases. CDR3 bases: TGTGCCAGTACTGGGGCCAACGTCCTGACTTTC. This sequence encodes CASTGANVLTF.

The chain recombines TRBV29-1 with TRBJ2-1, with 12 bases identical to TRBD2. CDR1 is SQVTM, CDR2 ANQGSEA, per germline. Trimming cost V 4 bases and J 9 bases; bases outside gene matches: 4. The CDR3 has 13 residues. DNA of the CDR3: TGCAGCGTTGGCGCTAGCGGGGGGGGTGAGCAGTTCTTC. Translated, it gives CSVGASGGGEQFF.

The CDR3 loop is CASSSGGGLIEAFF. DNA of the CDR3: TGTGCCAGCAGTTCCGGAGGAGGGTTAATTGAAGCTTTCTTT. The chain combines TRBV6-5 with TRBJ1-1, with no clear D. Germline assignment: CDR1 MNHEY and CDR2 SVGAGI. Trimming shortened V by 4 bases and J by 7 bases, and 16 bases separated the two germline ends. The length of the CDR3 is 14 residues.